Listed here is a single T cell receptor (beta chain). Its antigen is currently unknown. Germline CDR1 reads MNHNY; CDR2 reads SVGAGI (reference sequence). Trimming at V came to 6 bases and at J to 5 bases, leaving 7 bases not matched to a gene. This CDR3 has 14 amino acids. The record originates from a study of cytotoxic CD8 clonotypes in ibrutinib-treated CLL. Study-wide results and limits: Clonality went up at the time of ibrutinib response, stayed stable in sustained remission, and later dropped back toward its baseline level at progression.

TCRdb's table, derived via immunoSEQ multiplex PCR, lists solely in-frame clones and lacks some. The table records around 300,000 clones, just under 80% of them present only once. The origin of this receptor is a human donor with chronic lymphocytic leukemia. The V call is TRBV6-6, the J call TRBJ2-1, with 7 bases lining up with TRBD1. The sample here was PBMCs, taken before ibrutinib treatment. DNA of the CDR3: TGTGCCAGCAGCGAACCGGGACAGAACAATGAGCAGTTCTTC. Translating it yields CASSEPGQNNEQFF.